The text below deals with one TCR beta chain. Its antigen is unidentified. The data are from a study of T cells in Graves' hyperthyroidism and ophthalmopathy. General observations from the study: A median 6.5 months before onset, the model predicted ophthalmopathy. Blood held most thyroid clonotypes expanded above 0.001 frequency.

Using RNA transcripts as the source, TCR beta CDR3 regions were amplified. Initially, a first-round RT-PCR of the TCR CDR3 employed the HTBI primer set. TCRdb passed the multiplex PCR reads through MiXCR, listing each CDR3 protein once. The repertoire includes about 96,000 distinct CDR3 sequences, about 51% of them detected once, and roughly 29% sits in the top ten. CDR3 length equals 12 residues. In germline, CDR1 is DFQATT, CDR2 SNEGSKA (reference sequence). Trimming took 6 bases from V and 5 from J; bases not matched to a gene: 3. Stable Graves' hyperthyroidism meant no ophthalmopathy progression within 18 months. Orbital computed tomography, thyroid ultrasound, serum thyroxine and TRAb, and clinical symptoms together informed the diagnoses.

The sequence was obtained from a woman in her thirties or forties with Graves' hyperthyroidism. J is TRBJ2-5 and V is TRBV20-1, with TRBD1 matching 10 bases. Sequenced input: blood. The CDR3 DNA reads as TGCAGTGCCCAGACAGGGGGCGAGACCCAGTACTTC. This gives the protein CSAQTGGETQYF.